Presented here are 21 T cell receptor beta chains from one specimen sequenced in a study of type 1 and type 2 diabetes patients. PCR was run on genomic DNA. Multiplex PCR with 30 forward and 13 reverse primers amplified the TCR beta CDR3. TCRdb re-called the multiplex PCR reads through MiXCR, storing one row per CDR3 protein. The repertoire holds about 290,000 distinct CDR3 sequences, with around 47% as singletons. The sequencing sample was made of peripheral blood mononuclear cells (PBMCs). The receptors derive from a man in his late teens or twenties with type 2 diabetes.

The chain is built from TRBV10-3 and TRBJ1-2; 8 bases are shared with TRBD1. This CDR3 spans 13 amino acids. Germline V CDR1 and CDR2: ENHRY, SYGVKD. Trimming at V came to 10 bases and at J to 2 bases, leaving 6 bases not matched to a gene. CDR3 bases: TGTGCCAACGGACAGGGAACCAACTATGGCTACACCTTC. This encodes CANGQGTNYGYTF.

This chain connects TRBV5-6 to TRBJ1-1; 7 bases align to TRBD1. The ends lost 5 bases at V and 7 bases at J; junction bases unmatched: 8. The germline V gene encodes CDR1 SGHDT and CDR2 YYEEEE. The CDR3 contains 13 residues. CDR3 sequence reads: CASSHDYRGEAFF. The CDR3 DNA reads as TGTGCCAGCAGTCATGATTACAGGGGTGAAGCTTTCTTT.

V is TRBV14 and J is TRBJ2-1; possibly TRBD1 or TRBD2 for D (5 bases each). CDR1 and CDR2 (germline): SGHDN, FVKESK. Trimming stripped 3 bases from V and 4 bases from J, with 16 bases between. The CDR3 runs 16 residues. This CDR3 is CASSHNRDLMYNEQFF. The CDR3 DNA reads TGTGCCAGCAGCCATAACCGGGACCTTATGTACAATGAGCAGTTCTTC.

This clonotype was picked up many times. J is TRBJ2-7 and V is TRBV11-3; D uncertain. CDR1 and CDR2 from the germline V gene are SGHNT and YENEEA. The V end was cut by 1 base, the J end by 4 bases, with 8 bases between. CDR3 length: 13 amino acids. The CDR3 region has the DNA TGTGCCAGCAGCTTAGGACCGGCATACGAGCAGTACTTC. This sequence encodes CASSLGPAYEQYF.

This clonotype was recorded once. One base away lies a much larger clone, so this may be a sequencing read error. The chain uses TRBV2 and TRBJ1-1; D ambiguous. The germline CDR1 and CDR2 sequences are SNHLY and FYNNEI. The germline V and J ends were trimmed by 7 bases and 0 bases, with 12 bases remaining between them. The CDR3 is 14 residues long. The chain's CDR3 is CASIFWGMNTEAFF. The DNA for the CDR3 is TGTGCCAGCATCTTCTGGGGTATGAACACTGAAGCTTTCTTT.

Points on this clonotype: This CDR3 is missing its conserved last phenylalanine or tryptophan, likely due to a read error. The chain joins TRBV19 to TRBJ2-1, with D possibly being TRBD2 (5 bases). Germline values: CDR1 LNHDA, CDR2 SQIVND (reference sequence). V lost 3 bases to trimming and J lost 2 bases, with 5 bases between them. The CDR3 sequence is 13 residues long. The CDR3: CASSIGTYNEQFS. The DNA for the CDR3 is TGTGCCAGTAGTATCGGGACCTACAATGAGCAGTTCTCC.

The chain employs TRBV7-3 and TRBJ1-2; D is possibly TRBD1 (6 bases). The CDR3 spans 13 residues. Germline V gene lookup returns CDR1 SGHTA and CDR2 FQGTGA. V lost 2 bases and J lost 8, with 12 bases in between. The CDR3 DNA is TGTGCCAGCAGCTTAGGGGGGGGCTTGGGCTACACCTTC. This sequence encodes CASSLGGGLGYTF.

With respect to this clonotype: The missing conserved phenylalanine or tryptophan at the end of this CDR3 makes a read error likely. CDR3: CASSEGGGSEQFS. Here the CDR3 DNA reads TGTGCCAGCAGTGAAGGGGGGGGCAGTGAACAGTTCTCC. This chain joins TRBV2 and TRBJ2-1; tentatively, D is TRBD2 (7 bases). Trimming removed 1 base from V and 13 bases from J, with 14 bases in between. CDR1 SNHLY and CDR2 FYNNEI come from the germline V gene. The CDR3 is 13 residues long.

This chain uses TRBV2 with TRBJ2-2; 10 bases agree with TRBD2. V gave up 8 bases and J gave up 5 bases; unmatched junction bases: 5. CDR1 is SNHLY, CDR2 FYNNEI, per germline. The CDR3 has 14 residues. CDR3 DNA sequence: TGTGCCAGCGTGGGACTAGCGTTGACCGGGGAGCTGTTTTTT. It yields the protein CASVGLALTGELFF.

The table lists this clonotype with a few counts. The chain is built from TRBV6-4 and TRBJ1-2; no clear D gene. V gave up 6 bases and J gave up 8 bases, with 7 bases separating them. Germline CDR1 is MRHNA and CDR2 is SNTAGT. The CDR3 loop spans 10 amino acids. The CDR3, as DNA: TGTGCCAGCAGGAGGTGGGGCTACACCTTC. Translation gives CASRRWGYTF.

The chain carries TRBV4-3 and TRBJ2-7, with D perhaps matching TRBD1 or TRBD2 (7 bases each). Germline CDR1 and CDR2: LGHNA and YSLEER. CDR3 size: 15 residues. Trimming removed 1 base at V and 6 bases at J, with 16 bases between. The CDR3 coding sequence is TGCGCCAGCAGCCAAGGAAGGGAGGGGGCCTTCGAGCAGTACTTC. Translating it yields CASSQGREGAFEQYF.

This clonotype was recorded a few times. The rearrangement joins TRBV27 to TRBJ2-7; perhaps TRBD1 as D (7 bases). Trimming shortened V by 5 bases and J by 3 bases, and 23 bases separated the two germline ends. Germline CDR1 is MNHEY and CDR2 is SMNVEV (reference sequence). This CDR3 spans 17 amino acids. CDR3 nucleotide sequence: TGTGCCAGCAGTCCCCTCCGCGGGACAGAAGCCCACTACGAGCAGTACTTC. This encodes CASSPLRGTEAHYEQYF.

The chain uses TRBV6-5 and TRBJ2-2, with no clear D. The CDR3 consists of 13 residues. Germline CDR1 MNHEY, CDR2 SVGAGI. Trimming took off 5 bases at V and 0 bases at J, with 4 bases between the two ends. The CDR3 spells CASSRSNTGELFF. In DNA form, the CDR3 reads TGTGCCAGCAGTCGGTCGAACACCGGGGAGCTGTTTTTT.

V and J are TRBV12-3 or TRBV12-4 and TRBJ2-7; D uncertain. The V gene lost 6 bases and the J gene lost 6 bases, with 18 bases spanning the gap. CDR3 length equals 14 residues. The CDR3 is CASRFRAAMSEQYF. CDR3 nucleotides: TGTGCCAGCAGATTCCGGGCGGCGATGAGCGAGCAGTACTTC.

The chain links TRBV20-1 to TRBJ2-2, with TRBD2 identical over 7 bases. From germline, CDR1 is DFQATT and CDR2 SNEGSKA (reference sequence). Trimming took 6 bases from V and 7 from J; bases not matched to a gene: 14. CDR3 length: 15 residues. The DNA for the CDR3 is TGCAGTGCCGCTAGGGCCGGGTTAGCGGGCGGGGAGCTGTTTTTT. Translation gives CSAARAGLAGGELFF.

This chain links TRBV9 with TRBJ2-2; no clear D. Trimming took 4 bases from V and 2 from J, leaving 18 bases between them. The CDR3 totals 17 residues. Germline V gene lookup returns CDR1 SGDLS and CDR2 YYNGEE. DNA for the CDR3: TGTGCCAGCAGCATCGACGTCGGGCAACCCAACACCGGGGAGCTGTTTTTT. Encoded protein: CASSIDVGQPNTGELFF.

In its sample, this clonotype was seen a few times. In DNA form, the CDR3 reads TGCAGCGTTGGGCTAGCTTACGAGCAGTACTTC. This codes for CSVGLAYEQYF. J is TRBJ2-7 and V is TRBV29-1, with D perhaps TRBD2 (5 bases). The germline CDR1 and CDR2 sequences are SQVTM and ANQGSEA. V gave up 4 bases and J gave up 4 bases, with 8 bases separating them. The CDR3 totals 11 residues.

This sequence joins TRBV20-1 and TRBJ2-5; 7 positions match TRBD1. The J call may be in error: the DNA end matches TRBJ2-7 better. Per the germline V gene, CDR1 is DFQATT and CDR2 is SNEGSKA (reference sequence). This CDR3 is built from 16 residues. This CDR3 is CSATPMWGQKSYEQYF. DNA for the CDR3: TGCAGTGCTACCCCTATGTGGGGACAGAAGTCTTACGAGCAGTACTTC.

The chain couples TRBV27 to TRBJ2-6; D not resolved. Trimming took 6 bases from V and 0 from J, leaving 6 bases between them. Germline loops: CDR1 MNHEY, CDR2 SMNVEV (reference sequence). The CDR3 loop spans 14 amino acids. This CDR3 is CASRKSSGANVLTF. CDR3 bases: TGTGCCAGCAGAAAGAGCTCTGGGGCCAACGTCCTGACTTTC.

This clonotype was observed a single time. The chain combines TRBV7-3 with TRBJ1-1; no definite D call. This CDR3 contains 14 residues. With 5 bases removed from V and 4 bases from J, the gap between germline ends came to 14 bases. CDR1 is SGHTA and CDR2 is FQGTGA in the germline V gene. The CDR3, as DNA: TGTGCCAGCAGCGCCTCCGGAGCCGGCACTGAAGCTTTCTTT. As protein: CASSASGAGTEAFF.

Written as DNA, the CDR3 is TGTGCCAGCAGTTTATGGGACGAGCAGTACTTC. Translation: CASSLWDEQYF. This sequence joins TRBV28 and TRBJ2-7; D call uncertain. V gave up 0 bases and J gave up 5 bases, with 2 bases separating them. This CDR3 contains 11 residues. Looked up from germline, CDR1 is MDHEN and CDR2 is SYDVKM. Full variable domain (missing parts from reference TRBV28 and TRBJ2-7): DVKVTQSSRYLVKRTGEKVFLECVQDMDHENMFWYRQDPGLGLRLIYFSYDVKMKEKGDIPEGYSVSREKKERFSLILESASTNQTSMYLCASSLWDEQYFGPGTRLTVT.